The source of this T cell receptor beta chain is a study of T cell responses to AZD1222 COVID-19 vaccine. V trimming: 4 bases; J trimming: 3 bases; junction bases outside the gene matches: 3. This CDR3 has 15 residues. Germline values: CDR1 MDHEN, CDR2 SYDVKM. Findings and limits, study-wide: Only a handful of AZD1222 recipients, six or seven in all, had baseline seropositivity. Compared with day 0, the breadth and depth of the Spike-specific TCR repertoire rose significantly after two doses of AZD1222.

The assay was immunoSEQ multiplex PCR, and TCRdb's table has in-frame clones only and misses some. The sample shows tens of thousands of clones, more than 80% of them seen only once. In its sample, this clone was seen once. As yet, its antigen is unknown. The sequence came from an adult in good health. The V and J genes are TRBV28 and TRBJ1-3; 10 bases are shared with TRBD1. The material was peripheral blood, obtained on day 0 of AZD1222 vaccination. CDR3 protein: CASSWTGGGGNTIYF. The CDR3 DNA is TGTGCCAGCAGTTGGACAGGGGGTGGTGGAAACACCATATATTTT.